This T cell receptor (beta chain) is drawn from a study of cytomegalovirus exposure and HLA in healthy donors. Points from the study as a whole: The study carried out a later analysis of TCR beta sequences. It associated approximately 17,000 of them with specific HLA alleles at a false discovery rate of 0.05. A later analysis found most CMV-associated TCR beta chains apparently HLA-restricted. Based on reports, TCR beta sequences accurately predicted HLA-A and HLA-B alleles for most subjects. A few chains linked to CMV were shown in vitro to be specific for CMV antigens.

Notes on this clone: Its antigen is still unknown.

The CDR3 sequence is 14 residues long. CDR1 and CDR2 (germline): SGHRS, YFSETQ. V dropped 0 bases and J dropped 3 bases, with 9 bases sitting between them. Vbeta (60) and Jbeta (13) primers were used in the PCR. Libraries were prepared by immunoSEQ multiplex PCR; TCRdb keeps only in-frame clonotypes and omits some of them. Found here are about 110,000 clones, over 60% of them singletons; the top ten hold roughly 13%. The rearrangement joins TRBV5-1 to TRBJ2-5; D possibly corresponds to TRBD2 (6 bases). Sequencing used PBMCs. The clonotype was recovered from a man aged 25-45 years in good health and CMV-seropositive. CDR3 residues: CASSLGGTEETQYF. The DNA for the CDR3 is TGCGCCAGCAGCTTGGGAGGGACTGAAGAGACCCAGTACTTC.